This TCR beta chain came from a study of tissue T cells after allogeneic stem cell transplantation. Study conclusions and caveats: Blood and spleen captured only part of the tissue TCR repertoire.

Assay used: immunoSEQ multiplex PCR; TCRdb lists only in-frame clones, some missing. Of more than 6,500 clones in the sample, over 40% were seen once. Sample time point: mouse harvest day 7 after allogeneic transplant. The graft held 10^6 splenic CD5+ T cells and 10^7 T-cell-depleted bone marrow cells. This clone ranks as medium-sized. Its antigen remains unknown. Mouse gene names apply. The read is 1 residue too short to cover the CDR3 end, so that end is filled in from the germline J gene. The CDR3 runs 12 residues. CDR1 is SNHLY and CDR2 is FYNGKV in the germline V gene (reference sequence). The V and J ends lost 8 bases and 7 bases, in that order; junction bases with no gene match: 4.

The sequence was collected from a female BALB/c mouse given C57BL/6 T cells with graft-versus-host disease after an allogeneic hematopoietic cell transplant. J is TRBJ2-7 and V is TRBV3; 11 bases map to TRBD2. Sequencing used gut tissue. The CDR3 here is CASQLGGREQYF. The covered CDR3 bases are TGTGCCAGCCAACTGGGGGGGCGAGAACAGTAC.